The 27 T cell receptor beta chains in this list originate from one sample, sequenced in a study of cytomegalovirus exposure and HLA in healthy donors. Amplification used 60 Vbeta primers and 13 Jbeta primers. Libraries were prepared by immunoSEQ multiplex PCR; TCRdb keeps only in-frame clonotypes and omits some of them. The sample has 85,000 to 100,000 clones, 60% to 65% seen once. The sample comprised PBMCs. Receptors originate from a human donor in good health.

CDR3 coding DNA: TGTGCCAGTAGTACCTTCAGGGGGCCCAATCAGCCCCAGCATTTT. Translation gives CASSTFRGPNQPQHF. The gene calls are TRBV19 and TRBJ1-5; 8 bases are a match to TRBD1. Germline CDR1 and CDR2: LNHDA and SQIVND (reference sequence). V gave up 4 bases and J gave up 3 bases; unmatched junction bases: 5. The CDR3 extends over 15 amino acids.

The CDR3 coding sequence is TGTGCCAGCAGTGAAGGGACAGGGGGCTCCTACGAGCAGTACTTC. It encodes CASSEGTGGSYEQYF. The chain joins TRBV6-1 to TRBJ2-7; 10 bases line up with TRBD1. The CDR3 consists of 15 residues. Germline V gene data show CDR1 as MNHNS and CDR2 as SASEGT. Germline trimming cut 1 base from V and 0 bases from J; bases unmatched to any gene: 0.

V usage is TRBV18 and J usage is TRBJ2-5; 7 nucleotides match TRBD1. The V gene's germline CDR1 is KGHSH and CDR2 LQKENI. This CDR3 has 13 amino acids. The junction had 5 bases not matched to a gene; V was cut back by 5 bases and J by 5 bases. For the CDR3, the DNA is TGTGCCAGCTCAGTGACAGGGAAGGAGACCCAGTACTTC. This translates into CASSVTGKETQYF.

The chain recombines TRBV4-1 with TRBJ2-1; TRBD1 aligns across 7 bases. The germline gives CDR1 MGHRA, CDR2 YSYEKL. V lost 2 bases to trimming and J lost 5 bases; unmatched junction nucleotides: 9. The CDR3 spans 16 residues. This chain's CDR3 is CASSQRSRDRHNEQFF. In DNA form, the CDR3 reads TGCGCCAGCAGCCAAAGGAGCCGGGACAGACACAATGAGCAGTTCTTC.

This chain joins TRBV7-3 and TRBJ2-5; 7 bases match TRBD1. The J call may not be correct, given that the DNA end is closer to TRBJ2-7. Germline V gives CDR1 SGHTA, CDR2 FQGTGA. This CDR3 comprises 13 residues. CDR3 coding DNA: TGTGCCAGCAGTCGGGACAGATACTACGAGCAGTACTTC. This gives the protein CASSRDRYYEQYF.

This chain connects TRBV12-5 to TRBJ1-4; 7 bases match TRBD1. This CDR3 is built from 16 residues. J lost 0 bases, V lost 2 bases, and 3 bases had no gene match. Germline CDR1 LGHNT, CDR2 FRNRAP. DNA of the CDR3: TGTGCTAGTGGTTTGCTGACAGGGACAACTAATGAAAAACTGTTTTTT. Translation gives CASGLLTGTTNEKLFF. The entire variable domain, with the rest obtained from reference TRBV12-5 and TRBJ1-4, is as follows: DARVTQTPRHKVTEMGQEVTMRCQPILGHNTVFWYRQTMMQGLELLAYFRNRAPLDDSGMPKDRFSAEMPDATLATLKIQPSEPRDSAVYFCASGLLTGTTNEKLFFGSGTQLSVL.

This rearrangement joins TRBV6-4 to TRBJ1-5; 7 positions agree with TRBD1. J lost 2 bases, V lost 6 bases, and 4 bases had no gene match. Germline V lookup: CDR1 MRHNA, CDR2 SNTAGT. This CDR3 has 14 amino acids. The CDR3 nucleotides read TGTGCCAGCAGCCGTGACAGGGGCAATCAGCCCCAGCATTTT. Translated, it gives CASSRDRGNQPQHF.

The sample holds a few counts of this clone. V and J are TRBV19 and TRBJ1-2, with 9 positions matching TRBD1. The CDR3 contains 15 residues. J was trimmed by 5 bases and V by 7 bases; bases with no gene match: 11. CDR1 LNHDA and CDR2 SQIVND come from the germline V gene (reference sequence). CDR3 in amino acids: CASKEGQGIEYGYTF. DNA of the CDR3: TGTGCCAGTAAGGAGGGACAGGGTATCGAATATGGCTACACCTTC.

V gene TRBV18 combines with J gene TRBJ1-1; TRBD1 might be the D (5 bases). The germline V and J ends were trimmed by 3 bases and 3 bases, with 11 bases remaining between them. This CDR3 comprises 14 residues. Germline loops: CDR1 KGHSH, CDR2 LQKENI. CDR3 DNA sequence: TGTGCCAGCTCACCCAGGGCGGGGGACACTGAAGCTTTCTTT. Amino acids: CASSPRAGDTEAFF.

This clone showed up just once. The gene calls are TRBV7-8 and TRBJ1-2; a weak D match, TRBD1 (5 bases). This CDR3 contains 16 residues. Looked up from germline, CDR1 is SGHVS and CDR2 is FQNEAQ. V lost 5 bases to trimming and J lost 4 bases, with 20 bases between them. Here the CDR3 reads CASSLRGGTASYGYTF. For the CDR3, the DNA is TGTGCCAGCAGCCTGCGTGGGGGGACGGCTAGCTATGGCTACACCTTC. Together with reference TRBV7-8 and TRBJ1-2, the CDR3 gives the full variable domain: GAGVSQSPRYKVAKRGQDVALRCDPISGHVSLFWYQQALGQGPEFLTYFQNEAQLDKSGLPSDRFFAERPEGSVSTLKIQRTQQEDSAVYLCASSLRGGTASYGYTFGSGTRLTVV.

The chain joins TRBV6-5 to TRBJ2-7; D unclear. This CDR3 comprises 13 residues. Trimming cost V 2 bases and J 4 bases, with 9 bases left between them. Germline V gives CDR1 MNHEY, CDR2 SVGAGI. CDR3 sequence: CASSYGQRYEQYF. DNA for the CDR3: TGTGCCAGCAGTTACGGTCAGCGTTACGAGCAGTACTTC.

The chain combines TRBV19 with TRBJ2-3; TRBD1 matches at 8 bases. J gave up 9 bases and V 3 bases, and 8 bases lay outside the gene matches. The CDR3 consists of 14 residues. The germline V gene encodes CDR1 LNHDA and CDR2 SQIVND (reference sequence). The CDR3 nucleotides read TGTGCCAGTAGTATTACCACAGGGGGTCGCACGCAGTATTTT. Residues: CASSITTGGRTQYF.

J is TRBJ1-2 and V is TRBV10-3, with TRBD1 matching 7 bases. Germline V lookup: CDR1 ENHRY, CDR2 SYGVKD. The CDR3 contains 16 residues. Trimming at V came to 0 bases and at J to 4 bases, leaving 8 bases not matched to a gene. The CDR3 is CAISESRDRASYGYTF. The CDR3 nucleotides are TGTGCCATCAGTGAGTCTCGAGACAGGGCTTCCTATGGCTACACCTTC.

The chain carries TRBV9 and TRBJ2-5; maybe TRBD2 (5 bases). This CDR3 is 15 amino acids long. V dropped 0 bases and J dropped 1 base, with 10 bases sitting between them. CDR1 is SGDLS, CDR2 YYNGEE, per germline. CDR3: CASSVGPGSQETQYF. The CDR3 region has the DNA TGTGCCAGCAGCGTAGGTCCGGGGTCCCAAGAGACCCAGTACTTC.

V and J are TRBV7-6 and TRBJ1-2; 9 bases agree with TRBD1. Germline loops: CDR1 SGHVS, CDR2 FNYEAQ. V lost 2 bases to trimming and J lost 4 bases; unmatched junction nucleotides: 5. The CDR3 totals 15 residues. CDR3: CASSLSEQGAYGYTF. The CDR3 coding sequence is TGTGCCAGCAGCTTAAGTGAACAGGGGGCCTATGGCTACACCTTC.

This rearrangement joins TRBV7-9 to TRBJ2-7; D may be TRBD2 (5 bases). V was pared by 1 base and J by 5 bases, with 15 bases between. The CDR3 runs 15 residues. Germline-derived CDR1 and CDR2 are SEHNR and FQNEAQ (reference sequence). The CDR3 DNA reads TGTGCCAGCAGCTTAGTCAGACCCAGTAGCGACGAGCAGTACTTC. It yields the protein CASSLVRPSSDEQYF.

Here the CDR3 DNA reads TGTGCCAGCAGCCCCTCAGGGGGAAACACCATATATTTT. Residues: CASSPSGGNTIYF. J is TRBJ1-3 and V is TRBV7-9; possible D gene TRBD1, 5 bases. The germline V gene has CDR1 SEHNR and CDR2 FQNEAQ (reference sequence). The CDR3 length is 13 residues. V was pared by 5 bases and J by 4 bases, with 9 bases between.

The chain links TRBV4-2 to TRBJ2-2, with TRBD2 identical over 8 bases. The CDR3 loop spans 15 amino acids. V lost 4 bases to trimming and J lost 6 bases; unmatched junction nucleotides: 7. Per the germline V gene, CDR1 is LGHNA and CDR2 is YNFKEQ. CDR3 in amino acids: CASSLRTSTAGELFF. In nucleotides, the CDR3 is TGTGCCAGCAGCCTGCGGACTAGCACGGCCGGGGAGCTGTTTTTT.

The chain couples TRBV5-1 to TRBJ1-2; 7 nucleotides agree with TRBD1. Germline assignment: CDR1 SGHRS and CDR2 YFSETQ. The CDR3 consists of 15 residues. V trimming: 0 bases; J trimming: 3 bases; junction bases outside the gene matches: 5. The CDR3 DNA is TGCGCCAGCAGCTTGGATTTACAGGGGTACTATGGCTACACCTTC. Translation: CASSLDLQGYYGYTF.

The chain joins TRBV7-3 to TRBJ2-3, with no clear D. The CDR3 extends over 17 amino acids. Germline CDR1 SGHTA, CDR2 FQGTGA. The V end lost 5 bases, the J end lost 4 bases, and 22 bases lay between the germline ends. As DNA, the CDR3 is TGTGCCAGCAGCCCTATGGCAGGCCCAGGTGTTGCAGATACGCAGTATTTT. Translation gives CASSPMAGPGVADTQYF.

V gene TRBV5-6 combines with J gene TRBJ1-2; maybe TRBD1 (5 bases). This CDR3 comprises 13 residues. V gave up 0 bases and J gave up 8 bases, with 11 bases separating them. Germline lookup yields CDR1 SGHDT and CDR2 YYEEEE. The CDR3 nucleotides read TGTGCCAGCAGCTTGGGACAGTCTTACGGCTACACCTTC. Translating gives CASSLGQSYGYTF.

The chain combines TRBV7-3 with TRBJ1-1; TRBD1 agrees at 7 bases. The CDR3 is 12 amino acids. Trimming cost V 5 bases and J 9 bases; bases outside gene matches: 6. Per the germline V gene, CDR1 is SGHTA and CDR2 is FQGTGA. CDR3 coding DNA: TGTGCCAGCAGCGACCGGGGACAGAAAGCTTTCTTT. This codes for CASSDRGQKAFF.

This clone was seen a few times. The rearrangement joins TRBV7-9 to TRBJ1-3; D is unresolved. Looked up from germline, CDR1 is SEHNR and CDR2 is FQNEAQ (reference sequence). V lost 5 bases and J lost 10, with 15 bases in between. The CDR3 contains 13 residues. The DNA of the CDR3 is TGTGCCAGCAGCCTCCAAGGAGGTACAACCATATATTTT. It translates to CASSLQGGTTIYF.

V and J are TRBV11-3 and TRBJ2-3, with 9 bases identical to TRBD2. The germline CDR1 and CDR2 sequences are SGHNT and YENEEA. The CDR3 loop spans 16 amino acids. The V and J ends lost 2 bases and 1 base, in that order; junction bases with no gene match: 4. The CDR3 sequence is CASSLWASGGTDTQYF. The CDR3 nucleotides read TGTGCCAGCAGCTTATGGGCTAGCGGGGGCACAGATACGCAGTATTTT.

In its sample, this clone was seen a few times. The V gene is TRBV5-1, the J gene TRBJ2-7; D is perhaps TRBD2 (5 bases). V shed 0 bases and J shed 2 bases, with 9 bases lying between them. CDR3 length equals 14 residues. Germline V gene sequence: CDR1 SGHRS, CDR2 YFSETQ. The CDR3 spells CASSLDGMTYEQYF. The CDR3, as DNA: TGCGCCAGCAGCTTGGACGGGATGACCTACGAGCAGTACTTC. The variable domain in full, completed from reference TRBV5-1 and TRBJ2-7, reads KAGVTQTPRYLIKTRGQQVTLSCSPISGHRSVSWYQQTPGQGLQFLFEYFSETQRNKGNFPGRFSGRQFSNSRSEMNVSTLELGDSALYLCASSLDGMTYEQYFGPGTRLTVT.

The V and J genes are TRBV9 and TRBJ2-6; weak D call: TRBD1 (6 bases). The ends were cut back, 2 bases at V and 0 bases at J, with 12 bases in the middle. Germline values: CDR1 SGDLS, CDR2 YYNGEE. CDR3 length: 17 residues. CDR3 sequence (DNA): TGTGCCAGCAGCGTGGGAGACAGGCCCTCTGGGGCCAACGTCCTGACTTTC. Protein: CASSVGDRPSGANVLTF.

V usage is TRBV7-2 and J usage is TRBJ2-5, with 12 bases identical to TRBD2. The V and J ends lost 0 bases and 1 base, in that order; junction bases with no gene match: 3. The CDR3 is made up of 17 amino acids. Germline V lookup: CDR1 SGHTA, CDR2 FQGNSA. Here the CDR3 reads CASSLALTSGGQETQYF. CDR3 nucleotides: TGTGCCAGCAGCTTAGCATTGACTAGCGGGGGCCAAGAGACCCAGTACTTC.